One and the same sample provided the 20 T cell receptor beta chains below, sequenced in a study of cytomegalovirus exposure and HLA in healthy donors. PCR primers comprised 60 Vbeta and 13 Jbeta primers. Some clones are missing from TCRdb's copy, which holds only in-frame ones; the method was immunoSEQ multiplex PCR. This sample has under 250,000 clones, with 75% to 85% found just once. The sequencing input was PBMCs. The receptor source for this set is a woman in her sixties or seventies in good health and CMV-seropositive.

The rearrangement joins TRBV5-1 to TRBJ1-1; 9 positions agree with TRBD1. With 5 bases clipped from V and 4 bases from J, the junction kept 3 bases outside the gene matches. CDR1 is SGHRS and CDR2 is YFSETQ in the germline V gene. This CDR3 is 13 amino acids long. CDR3 nucleotide sequence: TGCGCCAGCAGACCGACAGGGGGCACTGAAGCTTTCTTT. Amino acid sequence: CASRPTGGTEAFF.

The V gene is TRBV19, the J gene TRBJ1-2; 8 bases match TRBD1. The V gene end was trimmed by 4 bases and the J gene end by 7 bases; junction bases not matched to a gene: 5. The length of the CDR3 is 13 residues. Germline V lookup: CDR1 LNHDA, CDR2 SQIVND (reference sequence). The CDR3 sequence is CASSTGGAGGYTF. CDR3 nucleotide sequence: TGTGCCAGTAGTACAGGGGGCGCGGGTGGCTACACCTTC.

This clone has just a few counts. The chain carries TRBV28 and TRBJ2-7; D unresolved. Trimming left V 6 bases short and J 1 base short, with 10 bases between. This CDR3 is built from 13 residues. Germline CDR1 and CDR2: MDHEN and SYDVKM. CDR3 sequence reads: CASRVQASYEQYF. In DNA, the CDR3 is TGTGCCAGCAGAGTCCAGGCTTCCTACGAGCAGTACTTC. Drawing the rest from reference TRBV28 and TRBJ2-7, the complete variable domain is DVKVTQSSRYLVKRTGEKVFLECVQDMDHENMFWYRQDPGLGLRLIYFSYDVKMKEKGDIPEGYSVSREKKERFSLILESASTNQTSMYLCASRVQASYEQYFGPGTRLTVT.

In this sample, this clone turned up a few times. The chain is built from TRBV2 and TRBJ2-3, with 7 bases fitting TRBD2. The junction had 15 bases not matched to a gene; V was cut back by 3 bases and J by 0 bases. The V gene's germline CDR1 is SNHLY and CDR2 FYNNEI. This CDR3 has 19 residues. The CDR3, as DNA: TGTGCCAGCAGTGACCTAACGTACGGTCCTAGCGGAAGCACAGATACGCAGTATTTT. This encodes CASSDLTYGPSGSTDTQYF.

The V and J genes are TRBV6-5 and TRBJ1-4; 9 bases line up with TRBD1. The V gene's germline CDR1 is MNHEY and CDR2 SVGAGI. The CDR3 has 14 residues. With V trimmed by 6 bases and J by 7 bases, 6 bases remained unmatched. This chain's CDR3 is CASRGQGRGEKLFF. The DNA for the CDR3 is TGTGCCAGCAGGGGACAGGGTCGTGGTGAAAAACTGTTTTTT.

The chain couples TRBV21-1 to TRBJ1-4. TRBV21-1 is classified as a pseudogene. The CDR3 sequence is 16 residues long. The CDR3 nucleotides read TGTGCCAGCAGCCCCCAAGGAGGGGAGTTTTTTGAAAAACTGTTTTTT. It encodes CASSPQGGEFFEKLFF.

This rearrangement joins TRBV15 to TRBJ2-1, with a weak D call TRBD2 (5 bases). Between the trimmed V and J ends, which lost 0 bases and 8 bases, there was a span of 14 bases. Germline CDR1 reads LNHNV; CDR2 reads YYDKDF (reference sequence). The CDR3 runs 15 residues. The CDR3 DNA reads as TGTGCCACCAGCAGAGATGCGGCAGCCGGGGATGAGCAGTTCTTC. It encodes CATSRDAAAGDEQFF.

This chain uses TRBV14 with TRBJ2-5; 7 bases are a match to TRBD1. The DNA matches TRBJ2-7 better at its end, which makes the J call doubtful. This CDR3 contains 15 residues. Germline CDR1 reads SGHDN; CDR2 reads FVKESK. The CDR3 spells CASSQDGQVWYEQYF. Here the CDR3 DNA reads TGTGCCAGCAGCCAAGACGGACAGGTCTGGTACGAGCAGTACTTC.

The chain joins TRBV7-8 to TRBJ2-3, with a tentative D call TRBD1 (6 bases). This CDR3 spans 16 amino acids. Germline V gene lookup returns CDR1 SGHVS and CDR2 FQNEAQ. Between the trimmed V and J ends, which lost 4 bases and 0 bases, there was a span of 14 bases. CDR3 amino acids: CASSSFGQISTDTQYF. The CDR3 nucleotides read TGTGCCAGCAGCTCCTTCGGACAGATTAGCACAGATACGCAGTATTTT.

V usage is TRBV18 and J usage is TRBJ2-3, with D uncertain. This CDR3 region has 16 residues. Germline lookup yields CDR1 KGHSH and CDR2 LQKENI. Trimming pared 3 bases from V and 2 bases from J, leaving 15 bases between. The DNA of the CDR3 is TGTGCCAGCTCACCTGTCATATCGAGGTCCACAGATACGCAGTATTTT. Its translation: CASSPVISRSTDTQYF.

This clone has just one count. The chain combines TRBV29-1 with TRBJ2-3; D is perhaps TRBD1 (5 bases). The V gene's germline CDR1 is SQVTM and CDR2 ANQGSEA. V lost 1 base and J 5 bases, leaving 13 bases between the germline ends. This CDR3 has 14 residues. DNA for the CDR3: TGCAGCGTTGAAGGGGGCGACTCGGAAGATACGCAGTATTTT. Translated, it gives CSVEGGDSEDTQYF.

The chain recombines TRBV27 with TRBJ2-1; TRBD1 agrees at 7 bases. Germline CDR1 is MNHEY and CDR2 is SMNVEV (reference sequence). The CDR3 runs 12 residues. V lost 6 bases, J lost 8 bases, and 4 bases stayed unmatched. As DNA, the CDR3 is TGTGCCAGCAGCGACAGGGCGGATGAGCAGTTCTTC. Its translation is CASSDRADEQFF.

The chain is built from TRBV15 and TRBJ2-5, with 7 bases fitting TRBD1. The germline V gene has CDR1 LNHNV and CDR2 YYDKDF (reference sequence). The CDR3 has 15 residues. Losses at the gene ends were 3 bases for V and 6 bases for J; bases not matched to a gene: 10. This chain's CDR3 is CATSSLEGALKTQYF. CDR3 DNA: TGTGCCACCAGCAGTTTAGAGGGGGCTTTGAAGACCCAGTACTTC. Full variable domain (missing parts from reference TRBV15 and TRBJ2-5): DAMVIQNPRYQVTQFGKPVTLSCSQTLNHNVMYWYQQKSSQAPKLLFHYYDKDFNNEADTPDNFQSRRPNTSFCFLDIRSPGLGDTAMYLCATSSLEGALKTQYFGPGTRLLVL.

This chain links TRBV7-8 with TRBJ1-5; no clear D. The CDR3 length is 13 residues. Germline CDR1 SGHVS, CDR2 FQNEAQ. V lost 2 bases and J 6 bases, leaving 8 bases between the germline ends. The CDR3 nucleotides are TGTGCCAGCAGCTTATCCGGGATTCAGCCCCAGCATTTT. Translation gives CASSLSGIQPQHF.

Concerning this clone: Other DNA sequences in the sample encode the same CDR3. The chain carries TRBV2 and TRBJ2-6; 9 bases fit TRBD1. This CDR3 has 18 residues. Losses at the gene ends were 5 bases for V and 3 bases for J; bases not matched to a gene: 11. Germline CDR1 SNHLY, CDR2 FYNNEI. The CDR3 DNA follows: TGTGCCAGCAGTAAACAGGGGGCAGAAGGCGTTGGGGCCAACGTCCTGACTTTC. This gives the protein CASSKQGAEGVGANVLTF.

The chain joins TRBV5-1 to TRBJ2-3; perhaps TRBD1 as D (5 bases). V was cut by 4 bases and J by 1 base, with 19 bases left in between. The germline V gene encodes CDR1 SGHRS and CDR2 YFSETQ. The CDR3 totals 17 residues. The chain's CDR3 is CASSRFAQGTGTDTQYF. The CDR3, as DNA: TGCGCCAGCAGCCGATTTGCCCAGGGTACGGGCACAGATACGCAGTATTTT.

The genes are TRBV6-5 and TRBJ1-1; TRBD1 matches at 7 bases. Germline-derived CDR1 and CDR2 are MNHEY and SVGAGI. J gave up 4 bases and V 2 bases, and 4 bases lay outside the gene matches. This CDR3 region has 14 residues. The CDR3 here is CASSYDRVGTEAFF. The CDR3 coding sequence is TGTGCCAGCAGTTACGACAGGGTCGGCACTGAAGCTTTCTTT.

The chain links TRBV5-4 to TRBJ2-7; no reliable D call. This CDR3 spans 14 amino acids. Germline loops: CDR1 SGHNT, CDR2 YYREEE (reference sequence). The ends were cut back, 4 bases at V and 4 bases at J, with 15 bases in the middle. The CDR3 reads CASSRQDAPYEQYF. CDR3 nucleotide sequence: TGTGCCAGCAGCCGACAAGACGCTCCGTACGAGCAGTACTTC.

This chain links TRBV4-1 with TRBJ1-2, with 9 positions matching TRBD1. Germline CDR1 and CDR2: MGHRA and YSYEKL. This CDR3 has 16 residues. V lost 3 bases and J lost 7; bases outside the gene matches: 12. DNA for the CDR3: TGCGCCAGCAGCCAGACTTGGACAGGGGAGGGGTTTGGCTACACCTTC. Protein product: CASSQTWTGEGFGYTF.

This sequence joins TRBV2 and TRBJ2-2, with 7 bases matching TRBD2. The CDR3 consists of 14 residues. Germline V gene data show CDR1 as SNHLY and CDR2 as FYNNEI. Trimming took 7 bases from V and 2 from J; bases not matched to a gene: 4. Written as DNA, the CDR3 is TGTGCCAGCATAAGGGGACTAAACACCGGGGAGCTGTTTTTT. Protein: CASIRGLNTGELFF.